This T cell receptor beta chain was found in a study of metastatic and nonmetastatic thyroid tumors. The wider study: The comparison covered peripheral blood and tumor or nodule tissue in malignant and benign thyroid patients. Study-wide results and caveats: A significant increase in TCR beta diversity was reportedly seen in malignant thyroid tumors relative to benign nodules, in blood and tumor.

As handled by the study authors: The distant-metastasis classifier for papillary thyroid cancer was built from CDR3 differences across clinicopathological groups. TCRdb reassembled clones from the PCR reads with MiXCR. The V and J calls reflect TCRdb's pipeline rather than the authors' work. The sample includes 85,000 to 95,000 clones, about 15% of them seen just once. Thyroid surgery had not been preceded by any treatment in any patient. Germline-derived CDR1 and CDR2 are MNHEY and SMNVEV (reference sequence). This CDR3 has 13 amino acids. V was trimmed by 3 bases and J by 2 bases, leaving 6 bases between them. This clone appeared many times. Its target is unknown.

V is TRBV27 and J is TRBJ2-3; D remains unclear. The receptor was isolated from a female donor with papillary thyroid cancer or a benign thyroid nodule (not recorded which). Some clones in this sample may be carry-over from other donors' samples. The source material was blood. The CDR3 here is CASSLRFTDTQYF. The CDR3 coding sequence is TGTGCCAGCAGTTTGAGGTTCACAGATACGCAGTATTTT.